This T cell receptor (beta chain) is from a study of blood T cell repertoires in COVID-19. Study background: There were acute and convalescent COVID-19 samples, and they came from the United States, Italy and Spain. In each case, the material was cDNA or gDNA derived from T cells, B-cell-depleted T cells, or PBMCs.

Methods used by the authors: Amplification with reference gene primers provided the estimates of nucleated cell counts. Libraries were prepared by immunoSEQ multiplex PCR; TCRdb keeps only in-frame clonotypes and omits some of them. For V, J and clone size, that table is used; D and trimming come from the DNA. There are around 94,000 clones in the sample; around four fifths occur only once, and about 9.9% lies in the top ten. V lost 5 bases and J 4 bases, leaving 14 bases between the germline ends. The CDR3 is 14 residues long. Germline V CDR1 and CDR2: SGHTA, FQGTGA. The sequenced material came from peripheral blood. The receptor was isolated from a middle-aged man with active or convalescent COVID-19. This rearrangement joins TRBV7-3 to TRBJ1-1; no reliable D call. The CDR3 DNA reads as TGTGCCAGCAGCCCCGGGAGCCAGGCCACTGAAGCTTTCTTT. This sequence encodes CASSPGSQATEAFF.